This TCR beta chain derives from a study of shared clonotypes between healthy human individuals. Findings and caveats of the study: Enrolling few donors narrowed the genetic and exposure-history diversity that was represented.

CD45RO-negative cells were positively selected for CCR7, leaving out terminally differentiated effector memory CD45RA+ cells. Study donors comprised healthy, HIV-negative adults devoid of recent acute infection or vaccination. In the case of this clone: Its antigen is as yet unknown.

From germline, CDR1 is LNHNV and CDR2 YYDKDF (reference sequence). With 6 bases removed from V and 6 bases from J, the gap between germline ends came to 14 bases. The CDR3 covers 13 residues. Assay: immunoSEQ multiplex PCR; the TCRdb copy retains only in-frame clones and omits some. The table records millions of clones, 85% to 95% of them present only once. This clonotype was sampled from a man in his late teens or twenties in good health. Some clones in this sample may be carry-over from other donors' samples. Sequencing used naive CD8+ T cells from PBMCs. The chain joins TRBV15 to TRBJ1-1; tentative D call: TRBD1 (5 bases). The CDR3: CATSQARGAEAFF. CDR3 sequence (DNA): TGTGCCACCAGTCAGGCACGGGGGGCTGAAGCTTTCTTT. Based on the CDR3 plus reference TRBV15 and TRBJ1-1, the full variable domain is DAMVIQNPRYQVTQFGKPVTLSCSQTLNHNVMYWYQQKSSQAPKLLFHYYDKDFNNEADTPDNFQSRRPNTSFCFLDIRSPGLGDTAMYLCATSQARGAEAFFGQGTRLTVV.